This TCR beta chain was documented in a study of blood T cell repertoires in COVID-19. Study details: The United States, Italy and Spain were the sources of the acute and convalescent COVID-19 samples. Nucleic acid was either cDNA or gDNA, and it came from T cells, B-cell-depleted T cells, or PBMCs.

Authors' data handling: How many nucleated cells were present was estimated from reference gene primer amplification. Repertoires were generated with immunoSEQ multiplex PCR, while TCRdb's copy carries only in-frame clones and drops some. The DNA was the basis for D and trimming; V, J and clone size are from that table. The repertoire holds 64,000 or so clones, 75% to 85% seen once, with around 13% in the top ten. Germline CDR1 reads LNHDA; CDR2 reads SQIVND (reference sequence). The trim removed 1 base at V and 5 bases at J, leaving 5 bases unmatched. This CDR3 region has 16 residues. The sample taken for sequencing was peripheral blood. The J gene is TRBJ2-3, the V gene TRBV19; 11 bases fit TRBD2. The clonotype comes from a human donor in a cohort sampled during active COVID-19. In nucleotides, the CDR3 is TGTGCCAGTAGTATAGGATTAGCGGGGGGGCTAGATACGCAGTATTTT. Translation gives CASSIGLAGGLDTQYF.